This T cell receptor (beta chain) was recorded in a study of memory CD4+ T cells and cytomegalovirus serostatus. Study-level results: Suggested: most of the CMV-linked TCR signature lies in CD4+ memory cells.

Germline V lookup: CDR1 LNHDA, CDR2 SQIVND (reference sequence). The CDR3 covers 13 residues. Trimming removed 5 bases from V and 6 bases from J, with 11 bases in between. Data came from immunoSEQ multiplex PCR; TCRdb stores just in-frame clones and leaves some out. The table records 61,000 or so clones, 60% to 85% of them present only once. The sort gate was single viable CD3+CD4+CD8-CD45RO+ cells for memory CD4+ T cells. With respect to this clone: Its antigen is undetermined.

The V and J genes are TRBV19 and TRBJ2-1; no definite D call. The receptor comes from an adult in good health and CMV-seronegative. Some clones in this sample may be carry-over from other donors' samples. Sequencing input: memory CD4+ T cells from blood. CDR3 sequence: CASSPNPFNEQFF. The CDR3 bases are TGTGCCAGTAGTCCAAACCCGTTCAATGAGCAGTTCTTC.